Listed here are 22 T cell receptor beta chains from one sample, sequenced in a study of STAT3 mutations in large granular lymphocyte leukemia. Clones were read by immunoSEQ multiplex PCR, and TCRdb kept only the in-frame ones, dropping some. The repertoire holds over 30,000 clones, approximately 83% seen once, with 9.5% to 15% in the top ten. No antigen is known for these receptors. General study points: Every T-cell large granular lymphocyte leukemia patient had at least one immunodominant TCR beta clonotype.

Sequencing was carried out using peripheral blood mononuclear cells. The receptors stem from a man in his fifties or sixties with T-cell large granular lymphocyte leukemia. Some clones in this sample may be carry-over from other donors' samples.

The chain is built from TRBV2 and TRBJ2-7; the D gene could be TRBD1 or TRBD2 (5 bases each). Between the trimmed V and J ends, which lost 4 bases and 0 bases, there was a span of 19 bases. From germline, CDR1 is SNHLY and CDR2 FYNNEI. The CDR3 runs to 17 residues. CDR3 DNA: TGTGCCAGCAGTGTTAGGTCGGGGACGGTCGACTCCTACGAGCAGTACTTC. It specifies CASSVRSGTVDSYEQYF.

V gene TRBV7-9 combines with J gene TRBJ2-6; D gene ambiguous. Trimming left V 1 base short and J 1 base short, with 8 bases between. CDR3 size: 16 residues. Germline lookup yields CDR1 SEHNR and CDR2 FQNEAQ (reference sequence). CDR3 coding DNA: TGTGCCAGCAGCTTAGGCCGGTATTCTGGGGCCAACGTCCTGACTTTC. Amino acids: CASSLGRYSGANVLTF.

V usage is TRBV29-1 and J usage is TRBJ1-2, with D perhaps matching TRBD1 (6 bases). CDR1 and CDR2 (germline): SQVTM, ANQGSEA. The CDR3 runs 14 residues. V lost 6 bases and J lost 2, with 16 bases in between. CDR3 nucleotide sequence: TGCAGCGTCCTCGGGGGCACGATGAACTATGGCTACACCTTC. Its translation: CSVLGGTMNYGYTF.

Only one count was recorded for this clone. The chain joins TRBV5-1 to TRBJ2-1; D not resolved. The CDR3 length is 15 residues. Germline V CDR1 and CDR2: SGHRS, YFSETQ. V lost 0 bases and J lost 8, with 15 bases in between. The CDR3 region has the DNA TGCGCCAGCAGCTTGGTTCGAGGCGCGCCGGATGAGCAGTTCTTC. This codes for CASSLVRGAPDEQFF.

The chain recombines TRBV10-3 with TRBJ2-7; a weak D match, TRBD1 (6 bases). Germline V gene sequence: CDR1 ENHRY, CDR2 SYGVKD. Trimming removed 6 bases from V and 2 bases from J, with 14 bases in between. This CDR3 has 14 residues. The CDR3 nucleotides read TGTGCCATCAGCGCTACAGGGATGGCCTACGAGCAGTACTTC. It translates to CAISATGMAYEQYF.

The rearrangement uses TRBV7-9 and TRBJ2-1; D is unresolved. Germline V CDR1 and CDR2: SEHNR, FQNEAQ (reference sequence). Trimming shortened V by 5 bases and J by 1 base, and 9 bases separated the two germline ends. The CDR3 length is 14 residues. The CDR3 DNA follows: TGTGCCAGCAGCCTCGACACATCCTACAATGAGCAGTTCTTC. Its protein is CASSLDTSYNEQFF. The full variable domain, with the rest looked up from reference TRBV7-9 and TRBJ2-1, is DTGVSQNPRHKITKRGQNVTFRCDPISEHNRLYWYRQTLGQGPEFLTYFQNEAQLEKSRLLSDRFSAERPKGSFSTLEIQRTEQGDSAMYLCASSLDTSYNEQFFGPGTRLTVL.

The chain recombines TRBV18 with TRBJ2-1; TRBD2 aligns across 9 bases. The CDR3 is 14 residues long. The ends lost 1 base at V and 8 bases at J; junction bases unmatched: 3. Germline lookup yields CDR1 KGHSH and CDR2 LQKENI. The CDR3 loop is CASSPLSGRDEQFF. The CDR3 DNA reads as TGTGCCAGCTCACCACTTAGCGGGAGAGATGAGCAGTTCTTC.

This chain links TRBV4-3 with TRBJ1-6, with 7 bases matching TRBD1. The CDR3 covers 14 residues. The V gene's germline CDR1 is LGHNA and CDR2 YSLEER. The trim removed 1 base at V and 10 bases at J, leaving 4 bases unmatched. The CDR3 coding sequence is TGCGCCAGCAGCCAAGGACAGGGTAAATCACCCCTCCACTTT. This codes for CASSQGQGKSPLHF.

The chain combines TRBV29-1 with TRBJ1-1; D gene ambiguous. From germline, CDR1 is SQVTM and CDR2 ANQGSEA. V lost 4 bases to trimming and J lost 8 bases, with 14 bases between them. The CDR3 is 12 residues long. The CDR3 here is CSVAASQAEAFF. Here the CDR3 DNA reads TGCAGCGTTGCAGCCTCCCAAGCAGAAGCTTTCTTT. Combining the CDR3 with reference TRBV29-1 and TRBJ1-1 gives the whole variable domain SAVISQKPSRDICQRGTSLTIQCQVDSQVTMMFWYRQQPGQSLTLIATANQGSEATYESGFVIDKFPISRPNLTFSTLTVSNMSPEDSSIYLCSVAASQAEAFFGQGTRLTVV.

The chain's CDR3 is CASGRTIEETQYF. As DNA, the CDR3 is TGTGCCAGCGGCCGGACTATCGAAGAGACCCAGTACTTC. The gene calls are TRBV5-8 and TRBJ2-5; a weak D match, TRBD2 (6 bases). The CDR3 contains 13 residues. V was cut by 7 bases and J by 3 bases, with 13 bases left in between. The germline CDR1 and CDR2 sequences are SGHTS and YDEGEE. The whole variable domain, remainder taken from reference TRBV5-8 and TRBJ2-5, is EAGVTQSPTHLIKTRGQQATLRCSPISGHTSVYWYQQALGLGLQFLLWYDEGEERNRGNFPPRFSGRQFPNYSSELNVNALELEDSALYLCASGRTIEETQYFGPGTRLLVL.

The V and J genes are TRBV6-1 and TRBJ2-3; the D call may be TRBD1 or TRBD2 (5 bases each). V lost 1 base and J lost 2, with 10 bases in between. The CDR3 is made up of 15 amino acids. Germline CDR1 MNHNS, CDR2 SASEGT. CDR3 nucleotide sequence: TGTGCCAGCAGTGAAGTGGGGGAAACCACAGATACGCAGTATTTT. Its translation is CASSEVGETTDTQYF.

The V and J genes are TRBV5-5 and TRBJ2-2; D ambiguous. V was trimmed by 1 base and J by 5 bases, leaving 6 bases between them. Germline-derived CDR1 and CDR2 are SGHKS and YYEKEE (reference sequence). This CDR3 comprises 13 residues. The CDR3 here is CASSLWGTGELFF. CDR3 coding DNA: TGTGCCAGCAGCTTGTGGGGTACCGGGGAGCTGTTTTTT.

The chain links TRBV6-4 to TRBJ2-1; the D is unclear. V was cut by 2 bases and J by 7 bases, with 9 bases left in between. The length of the CDR3 is 13 residues. Germline lookup yields CDR1 MRHNA and CDR2 SNTAGT. In nucleotides, the CDR3 is TGTGCCAGCAGTGACCCGACTGCAAATGAGCAGTTCTTC. Protein product: CASSDPTANEQFF.

This chain links TRBV11-3 with TRBJ2-3; D remains unclear. Germline-derived CDR1 and CDR2 are SGHNT and YENEEA. The V and J ends lost 1 base and 3 bases respectively, with 8 bases between them. The CDR3 extends over 14 amino acids. The CDR3 sequence is CASSLGGRTDTQYF. CDR3 DNA: TGTGCCAGCAGCTTAGGCGGCCGAACAGATACGCAGTATTTT. The whole variable domain, filled in from reference TRBV11-3 and TRBJ2-3, reads EAGVVQSPRYKIIEKKQPVAFWCNPISGHNTLYWYLQNLGQGPELLIRYENEEAVDDSQLPKDRFSAERLKGVDSTLKIQPAELGDSAVYLCASSLGGRTDTQYFGPGTRLTVL.

The chain has TRBV5-6 and TRBJ1-5; TRBD1 might be the D (5 bases). Germline V gene lookup returns CDR1 SGHDT and CDR2 YYEEEE. The CDR3 extends over 15 amino acids. Trimming removed 2 bases at V and 6 bases at J, with 15 bases between. CDR3 DNA: TGTGCCAGCAGCTTAGGGACGGAGGCCCCTCAGCCCCAGCATTTT. Translation: CASSLGTEAPQPQHF. Filled out from reference TRBV5-6 and TRBJ1-5, the complete variable domain reads DAGVTQSPTHLIKTRGQQVTLRCSPKSGHDTVSWYQQALGQGPQFIFQYYEEEERQRGNFPDRFSGHQFPNYSSELNVNALLLGDSALYLCASSLGTEAPQPQHFGDGTRLSIL.

This clone is judged large. The chain combines TRBV5-1 with TRBJ1-2; D not resolved. V was shortened by 0 bases and J by 7 bases, with 13 bases between the two germline ends. Per the germline V gene, CDR1 is SGHRS and CDR2 is YFSETQ. The CDR3 consists of 14 residues. DNA for the CDR3: TGCGCCAGCAGCTTGGCCAGAACTAAGAGTGGCTACACCTTC. Protein product: CASSLARTKSGYTF.

Only one count was recorded for this clone. CDR3 bases: TGTGCCAGCAGCTTATCCTCTGTGGGGGGGTACGAGCAGTACTTC. Its translation: CASSLSSVGGYEQYF. V and J are TRBV7-9 and TRBJ2-7, with TRBD2 identical over 7 bases. Trimming took 2 bases from V and 4 from J; bases not matched to a gene: 8. The CDR3 spans 15 residues. Germline lookup yields CDR1 SEHNR and CDR2 FQNEAQ (reference sequence). The whole variable domain, remainder taken from reference TRBV7-9 and TRBJ2-7, is DTGVSQNPRHKITKRGQNVTFRCDPISEHNRLYWYRQTLGQGPEFLTYFQNEAQLEKSRLLSDRFSAERPKGSFSTLEIQRTEQGDSAMYLCASSLSSVGGYEQYFGPGTRLTVT.

V usage is TRBV19 and J usage is TRBJ1-2; a possible D gene is TRBD1 (6 bases). Germline CDR1 is LNHDA and CDR2 is SQIVND (reference sequence). V gave up 3 bases and J gave up 4 bases, with 12 bases separating them. The CDR3 consists of 14 residues. This CDR3 reads CASSIETGTYGYTF. CDR3 nucleotide sequence: TGTGCCAGTAGTATCGAAACAGGGACCTATGGCTACACCTTC.

V and J are TRBV5-4 and TRBJ2-1; D is perhaps TRBD1 (6 bases). V lost 4 bases to trimming and J lost 0 bases, with 17 bases between them. The germline V gene encodes CDR1 SGHNT and CDR2 YYREEE (reference sequence). This CDR3 contains 17 residues. As DNA, the CDR3 is TGTGCCAGCAGCCCCGGCGGACAGCGACCCTCCTACAATGAGCAGTTCTTC. Protein product: CASSPGGQRPSYNEQFF.

This clone was seen only once. The chain recombines TRBV11-1 with TRBJ2-1; D gene ambiguous. CDR3 length: 15 residues. From germline, CDR1 is SGHAT and CDR2 FQDESV (reference sequence). V dropped 5 bases and J dropped 0 bases, with 11 bases sitting between them. CDR3 in amino acids: CASSPVEASYNEQFF. The CDR3 DNA is TGTGCCAGCAGCCCAGTCGAGGCCTCCTACAATGAGCAGTTCTTC.

The chain uses TRBV18 and TRBJ1-6; no firm D call. This CDR3 contains 16 residues. The germline V gene encodes CDR1 KGHSH and CDR2 LQKENI. With 6 bases removed from V and 4 bases from J, the gap between germline ends came to 16 bases. The CDR3 DNA reads TGTGCCAGCTCTAATCTGGCAGCTCAGTATAATTCACCCCTCCACTTT. This translates into CASSNLAAQYNSPLHF.

The rearrangement joins TRBV9 to TRBJ2-7; D is uncertain. Trimming removed 0 bases from V and 0 bases from J, with 10 bases in between. CDR3 length: 15 residues. Germline-derived CDR1 and CDR2 are SGDLS and YYNGEE. The CDR3 nucleotides are TGTGCCAGCAGCGTAGGAACGGGCCGCTCCTACGAGCAGTACTTC. Protein sequence: CASSVGTGRSYEQYF.